These T cell receptor beta chains were read from a single sample in a study of T-cell memory formation after mild COVID-19. TCRdb ran MiXCR on the 5' RACE reads and lists one entry per CDR3 protein. The sample yields about 82,000 distinct CDR3 sequences, roughly 13% seen once. Sequences were obtained from PBMCs or a T cell subset sorted from them (not recorded which). All receptors come from a man between 18 and 35 years old who had mild COVID-19 (a few samples of this study predate the infection). Cell type and time point are not known. Each CDR3 is given with its conserved first and last residue. The D gene is left open where the match is weak. Size tells how often a clone was seen (once, few, many) or the class of an expanded clone, and some rows leave it out.

D	V	size	J	DNA	CDR3
-	TRBV5-5	-	TRBJ1-2	TGTGCCAGCAGCTTGTGGGGAAACTATGGCTACACCTTC	CASSLWGNYGYTF
TRBD2	TRBV7-6	many	TRBJ2-1	TGTGCCAGCAGCCGAAGCGGGGGCTCCTACAATGAGCAGTTCTTC	CASSRSGGSYNEQFF
-	TRBV25-1	many	TRBJ1-2	TGTGCCAGCCTCCTGGAAGGGTTCGGCTACACCTTC	CASLLEGFGYTF
-	TRBV19	-	TRBJ2-2	TGTGCCAGTAGTATAGCCACCGTCGGGGAGCTGTTTTTT	CASSIATVGELFF
-	TRBV11-3	few	TRBJ2-5	TGTGCCAGCAGCTTGCCCAAAGGAACGGGGGCCGAGACCCAGTACTTC	CASSLPKGTGAETQYF
-	TRBV10-3	-	TRBJ1-3	TGTGCCATCACTGCGGCTCATCGGAGCTCTGGAAACACCATATATTTT	CAITAAHRSSGNTIYF
-	TRBV4-1	many	TRBJ2-4	TGCGCCAGCAGCCCGGGGCGATTAGCCAAAAACATTCAGTACTTC	CASSPGRLAKNIQYF
-	TRBV10-3	few	TRBJ2-1	TGTGCCATCGGGGAACGGCAGGGGAATGAGCAGTTCTTC	CAIGERQGNEQFF
-	TRBV29-1	-	TRBJ1-1	TGCAGCGTTGAAGGCGGGAACACTGAAGCTTTCTTT	CSVEGGNTEAFF
TRBD2	TRBV4-3	few	TRBJ2-1	TGCGCCAGCAGCCAATATTGGACTAGCCCGGCTGATGATGAGCAGTTCTTC	CASSQYWTSPADDEQFF
-	TRBV10-2	-	TRBJ2-7	TGCGCCAGCAACGTTGGCCACGAGCAGTACTTC	CASNVGHEQYF
-	TRBV6-2/TRBV6-3	-	TRBJ1-2	TGTGCCAGCAGTTACTCTCCAGGGTCGGCCCGATACTATGGCTACACCTTC	CASSYSPGSARYYGYTF
-	TRBV6-5	many	TRBJ2-1	TGTGCCAGCAGTTACGGCAGGGTCAATGAGCAGTTCTTC	CASSYGRVNEQFF
-	TRBV4-2	-	TRBJ2-3	TGTGCCAGCAGCAGCCGGGACCAACGGCATCTAACAGATACGCAGTATTTT	CASSSRDQRHLTDTQYF
-	TRBV7-2	few	TRBJ2-6	TGTGCCAGCAGCTTAGTACCTTGGGATGGGGCCAACGTCCTGACTTTC	CASSLVPWDGANVLTF
-	TRBV7-2	few	TRBJ1-2	TGTGCCAGCAGCTTAGGAGGGGCTGGCTACACCTTC	CASSLGGAGYTF
TRBD1	TRBV7-9	many	TRBJ2-5	TGTGCCAGCAGCGTAATTGAGCCTGGACAGGGGTCAGAGACCCAGTACTTC	CASSVIEPGQGSETQYF
-	TRBV30	few	TRBJ2-7	TGTGCCTGGAGCCGGGAGAGCTCCTACGAGCAGTACTTC	CAWSRESSYEQYF
-	TRBV4-1	-	TRBJ1-6	TGCGCCAGCAGCCAAGACAGGGGAGGCAATTCACCCCTCCACTTT	CASSQDRGGNSPLHF
TRBD1	TRBV4-1	-	TRBJ2-1	TGCGCCAGCAGCAAAAGGGGGACAGATTACAATGAGCAGTTCTTC	CASSKRGTDYNEQFF
-	TRBV29-1	-	TRBJ1-1	TGCAGCGTTGAAGACACATTGAACACTGAAGCTTTCTTT	CSVEDTLNTEAFF
TRBD2	TRBV7-6	few	TRBJ2-1	TGTGCCAGCAGCTCCCACGGACTAGCGGGGTCCTACAATGAGCAGTTCTTC	CASSSHGLAGSYNEQFF
TRBD2	TRBV25-1	few	TRBJ2-5	TGTGCCAGCAGTGAGGCGGGGGGGTTTAAGACCCAGTACTTC	CASSEAGGFKTQYF